A selection of T cell receptor beta chains follows, all from one sample in a study of T cells in Graves' hyperthyroidism and ophthalmopathy. TCRdb passed the multiplex PCR reads through MiXCR, listing each CDR3 protein once. The sample includes about 360,000 distinct CDR3 sequences, less than 15% of them seen just once. Sequenced material: blood. The receptors originated from a woman aged 18-29 years with Graves' hyperthyroidism. Both conserved end residues are part of each CDR3. The D gene is left open where the match is weak. Some rows have no size entry. The others give once, few or many, or a class for an expanded clone.

D gene: -
J gene: TRBJ2-7
V gene: TRBV28
clone size: many
CDR3 protein: CASSLGDLGAGNIYEQYF
CDR3 DNA: TGTGCCAGCAGTTTAGGGGACCTTGGGGCAGGGAACATCTACGAGCAGTACTTC

D gene: -
J gene: TRBJ2-3
V gene: TRBV19
clone size: -
CDR3 protein: CASKGRAGTDTQYF
CDR3 DNA: TGTGCCAGTAAAGGTAGGGCCGGCACAGATACGCAGTATTTT

D gene: TRBD2
J gene: TRBJ2-5
V gene: TRBV20-1
clone size: -
CDR3 protein: CSAGGASGGGETQYF
CDR3 DNA: TGCAGTGCCGGTGGGGCTAGCGGGGGCGGCGAGACCCAGTACTTC

D gene: TRBD1
J gene: TRBJ1-1
V gene: TRBV12-3/TRBV12-4
clone size: many
CDR3 protein: CASRPGGLTEAFF
CDR3 DNA: TGTGCCAGCAGGCCAGGGGGTCTCACTGAAGCTTTCTTT

D gene: -
J gene: TRBJ1-6
V gene: TRBV20-1
clone size: few
CDR3 protein: CSAKKGTPPARQSPLHF
CDR3 DNA: TGCAGTGCTAAGAAGGGGACTCCGCCCGCCCGACAATCACCCCTCCACTTT

D gene: TRBD2
J gene: TRBJ2-1
V gene: TRBV18
clone size: few
CDR3 protein: CASSPKAGGHEQFF
CDR3 DNA: TGTGCCAGCTCACCCAAGGCGGGGGGGCATGAGCAGTTCTTC

D gene: TRBD1
J gene: TRBJ2-7
V gene: TRBV28
clone size: many
CDR3 protein: CASSEGAGVTYEQYF
CDR3 DNA: TGTGCCAGCAGCGAGGGGGCAGGGGTAACCTACGAGCAGTACTTC

D gene: TRBD2
J gene: TRBJ2-5
V gene: TRBV20-1
clone size: few
CDR3 protein: CSARPAGGQETQYF
CDR3 DNA: TGCAGTGCTAGACCAGCGGGGGGCCAAGAGACCCAGTACTTC

D gene: TRBD2
J gene: TRBJ2-2
V gene: TRBV7-9
clone size: many
CDR3 protein: CARGSGSQNTGELFF
CDR3 DNA: TGTGCCAGGGGGAGCGGGAGTCAGAACACCGGGGAGCTGTTTTTT

D gene: -
J gene: TRBJ1-4
V gene: TRBV28
clone size: few
CDR3 protein: CASGPLARDNEKLFF
CDR3 DNA: TGTGCCAGCGGGCCACTAGCGAGGGATAACGAAAAACTGTTTTTT

D gene: -
J gene: TRBJ1-1
V gene: TRBV13
clone size: many
CDR3 protein: CASSFRGDYDYTEAFF
CDR3 DNA: TGTGCCAGCAGCTTTAGGGGGGACTACGACTACACTGAAGCTTTCTTT

D gene: TRBD2
J gene: TRBJ2-5
V gene: TRBV29-1
clone size: -
CDR3 protein: CSVSTSGGGVSQYF
CDR3 DNA: TGCAGCGTATCCACTAGCGGGGGGGGAGTGTCCCAGTACTTC

D gene: -
J gene: TRBJ1-5
V gene: TRBV12-3/TRBV12-4
clone size: many
CDR3 protein: CASRYGNQPQHF
CDR3 DNA: TGTGCCAGCAGGTACGGGAATCAGCCCCAGCATTTT

D gene: -
J gene: TRBJ2-3
V gene: TRBV9
clone size: few
CDR3 protein: CASSGQDYTDTQYF
CDR3 DNA: TGTGCCAGCAGCGGCCAGGACTACACAGATACGCAGTATTTT

D gene: TRBD1
J gene: TRBJ1-1
V gene: TRBV28
clone size: many
CDR3 protein: CASSSTGGMREAFF
CDR3 DNA: TGTGCCAGCAGTTCGACAGGGGGTATGAGGGAAGCTTTCTTT

D gene: -
J gene: TRBJ2-3
V gene: TRBV29-1
clone size: many
CDR3 protein: CSVEDLARTDTQYF
CDR3 DNA: TGCAGCGTTGAAGATTTGGCTCGCACAGATACGCAGTATTTT

D gene: -
J gene: TRBJ2-5
V gene: TRBV9
clone size: -
CDR3 protein: CASSQDSSWGETQYF
CDR3 DNA: TGTGCCAGCAGCCAGGACAGCTCTTGGGGGGAGACCCAGTACTTC

D gene: -
J gene: TRBJ2-2
V gene: TRBV11-2
clone size: many
CDR3 protein: CASSLIWSGELFF
CDR3 DNA: TGTGCCAGCAGCTTAATCTGGAGCGGGGAGCTGTTTTTT

D gene: TRBD1
J gene: TRBJ2-3
V gene: TRBV27
clone size: many
CDR3 protein: CASSSDRVSDTQYF
CDR3 DNA: TGTGCCAGCAGTTCGGACAGGGTCTCAGATACGCAGTATTTT

D gene: TRBD1
J gene: TRBJ1-5
V gene: TRBV2
clone size: many
CDR3 protein: CASSGTGGHQPQHF
CDR3 DNA: TGTGCCAGCAGCGGGACAGGTGGCCATCAGCCCCAGCATTTT

D gene: -
J gene: TRBJ1-1
V gene: TRBV19
clone size: -
CDR3 protein: CASRAVGGTEAFF
CDR3 DNA: TGTGCCAGCAGGGCTGTGGGGGGAACTGAAGCTTTCTTT

D gene: -
J gene: TRBJ2-5
V gene: TRBV6-1
clone size: -
CDR3 protein: CASSDPTSLETQYF
CDR3 DNA: TGTGCCAGCAGCGATCCTACTAGCCTAGAGACCCAGTACTTC

D gene: -
J gene: TRBJ1-2
V gene: TRBV6-1
clone size: many
CDR3 protein: CASSEGAGSNYGYTF
CDR3 DNA: TGTGCCAGCAGTGAAGGGGCAGGATCTAACTATGGCTACACCTTC

D gene: -
J gene: TRBJ1-5
V gene: TRBV20-1
clone size: -
CDR3 protein: CSANTLQGIIGQPQHF
CDR3 DNA: TGCAGTGCCAATACATTACAGGGAATAATTGGTCAGCCCCAGCATTTT

D gene: -
J gene: TRBJ1-4
V gene: TRBV28
clone size: many
CDR3 protein: CASSPRTSGNEKLFF
CDR3 DNA: TGTGCCAGCAGTCCCCGGACGAGTGGTAATGAAAAACTGTTTTTT

D gene: -
J gene: TRBJ2-7
V gene: TRBV18
clone size: many
CDR3 protein: CASSPSRDTFYEQYF
CDR3 DNA: TGTGCCAGCTCACCATCCAGGGACACCTTCTACGAGCAGTACTTC

D gene: TRBD2
J gene: TRBJ2-3
V gene: TRBV27
clone size: -
CDR3 protein: CASRPRTSGGRTDTQYF
CDR3 DNA: TGTGCCAGCAGACCTAGGACTAGCGGGGGACGCACAGATACGCAGTATTTT

D gene: -
J gene: TRBJ2-1
V gene: TRBV9
clone size: -
CDR3 protein: CASSAPGLSDTYNEQFF
CDR3 DNA: TGTGCCAGCAGCGCCCCGGGACTCAGCGACACCTACAATGAGCAGTTCTTC

D gene: -
J gene: TRBJ2-5
V gene: TRBV15
clone size: few
CDR3 protein: CATSRDFRERQTQYF
CDR3 DNA: TGTGCCACCAGCAGAGATTTCCGGGAGAGGCAGACCCAGTACTTC

D gene: -
J gene: TRBJ1-2
V gene: TRBV9
clone size: few
CDR3 protein: CASAPRESNYYGYTF
CDR3 DNA: TGTGCCAGCGCCCCTCGGGAGTCGAACTACTATGGCTACACCTTC

D gene: TRBD2
J gene: TRBJ2-3
V gene: TRBV2
clone size: many
CDR3 protein: CASTGLAGGLDTQYF
CDR3 DNA: TGTGCCAGCACCGGACTAGCGGGGGGCTTAGATACGCAGTATTTT

D gene: -
J gene: TRBJ2-1
V gene: TRBV7-2
clone size: many
CDR3 protein: CASSLSVPEGEQFF
CDR3 DNA: TGTGCCAGCAGCTTATCCGTCCCGGAGGGGGAGCAGTTCTTC

D gene: -
J gene: TRBJ2-7
V gene: TRBV28
clone size: many
CDR3 protein: CASSLSGQYEQYF
CDR3 DNA: TGTGCCAGCAGTTTATCGGGGCAGTACGAGCAGTACTTC

D gene: TRBD2
J gene: TRBJ2-7
V gene: TRBV20-1
clone size: many
CDR3 protein: CSALTSGAYEQCF
CDR3 DNA: TGCAGTGCACTGACTAGCGGGGCCTACGAGCAGTGCTTC

D gene: -
J gene: TRBJ1-5
V gene: TRBV12-3/TRBV12-4
clone size: -
CDR3 protein: CASREAGDLGQPQHF
CDR3 DNA: TGTGCCAGCAGGGAAGCAGGGGATCTGGGTCAGCCCCAGCATTTT